The rows below give T cell receptor beta chains drawn from one sample of a study of blood T cell repertoires in COVID-19. Libraries were prepared by immunoSEQ multiplex PCR; TCRdb keeps only in-frame clonotypes and omits some of them. The sample has around 140,000 clones; approximately 87% are singletons. Sequenced input: peripheral blood. The source is a man between 50 and 59 years old with active COVID-19. CDR3s leave out the opening cysteine and the closing phenylalanine or tryptophan. The D gene is left open where the match is weak. The size field is filled for only some rows; it gives once, few, many or a size class.

v_call: TRBV25-1
j_call: TRBJ1-2
clone_size: -
d_call: -
cdr3_aa: ASSESGSSYGYT

v_call: TRBV7-8
j_call: TRBJ2-1
clone_size: -
d_call: -
cdr3_aa: ASSPVPQGPQF

v_call: TRBV5-5
j_call: TRBJ1-2
clone_size: -
d_call: TRBD1
cdr3_aa: ASSSDRGNYGYT

v_call: TRBV3-1/TRBV3-2
j_call: TRBJ2-2
clone_size: -
d_call: TRBD2
cdr3_aa: ASSRGLAGGSGTGELF

v_call: TRBV15
j_call: TRBJ1-5
clone_size: -
d_call: -
cdr3_aa: ATSRDGREDQPQH

v_call: TRBV30
j_call: TRBJ1-6
clone_size: -
d_call: TRBD1
cdr3_aa: ALKTGASSYNSPLH

v_call: TRBV19
j_call: TRBJ2-6
clone_size: -
d_call: -
cdr3_aa: ASKKVRLSDGANVLT

v_call: TRBV18
j_call: TRBJ1-5
clone_size: -
d_call: TRBD1
cdr3_aa: ASSPPGTGANQPQH

v_call: TRBV30
j_call: TRBJ2-7
clone_size: -
d_call: -
cdr3_aa: AWSKGSPYEQY

v_call: TRBV15
j_call: TRBJ2-7
clone_size: -
d_call: -
cdr3_aa: ATSRGRTVDYEQY

v_call: TRBV21-1
j_call: TRBJ2-2
clone_size: -
d_call: -
cdr3_aa: ASSKGRQGTDLYTGELF

v_call: TRBV7-9
j_call: TRBJ2-5
clone_size: -
d_call: TRBD1
cdr3_aa: ASSLAGTGGGVQY

v_call: TRBV6-5
j_call: TRBJ2-1
clone_size: -
d_call: -
cdr3_aa: ASSRGGRGNEQF

v_call: TRBV27
j_call: TRBJ2-7
clone_size: few
d_call: -
cdr3_aa: ASSLSGSRYEQY

v_call: TRBV9
j_call: TRBJ2-7
clone_size: -
d_call: TRBD2
cdr3_aa: ASSPTPRGGQYEQY

v_call: TRBV3-1/TRBV3-2
j_call: TRBJ2-3
clone_size: -
d_call: -
cdr3_aa: ASSQVQDTQY

v_call: TRBV2
j_call: TRBJ2-5
clone_size: -
d_call: -
cdr3_aa: ASSDRGRGIPQETQY

v_call: TRBV30
j_call: TRBJ2-3
clone_size: -
d_call: -
cdr3_aa: AWSHRRPLRGTDTQY

v_call: TRBV6-2/TRBV6-3
j_call: TRBJ1-1
clone_size: once
d_call: -
cdr3_aa: ASSYSATFMEAF

v_call: TRBV6-1
j_call: TRBJ1-4
clone_size: -
d_call: TRBD1
cdr3_aa: ASSEPGTGWDEKLF

v_call: TRBV6-2/TRBV6-3
j_call: TRBJ2-1
clone_size: -
d_call: -
cdr3_aa: ASSYRFNEQF

v_call: TRBV4-1
j_call: TRBJ2-5
clone_size: -
d_call: -
cdr3_aa: ASSQGLLQETQY

v_call: TRBV7-2
j_call: TRBJ2-5
clone_size: -
d_call: -
cdr3_aa: ASSLGGRGKETQY

v_call: TRBV6-4
j_call: TRBJ2-7
clone_size: -
d_call: TRBD2
cdr3_aa: ASRHLTPEGTRGRYEQY

v_call: TRBV6-2/TRBV6-3
j_call: TRBJ1-1
clone_size: -
d_call: TRBD1
cdr3_aa: ASSYRDREAF

v_call: TRBV6-5
j_call: TRBJ2-1
clone_size: -
d_call: TRBD2
cdr3_aa: ASSFRGLAGGREQF

v_call: TRBV24-1
j_call: TRBJ2-2
clone_size: once
d_call: TRBD2
cdr3_aa: ATGPSGNTGELF

v_call: TRBV29-1
j_call: TRBJ1-5
clone_size: -
d_call: TRBD1
cdr3_aa: SVEGQGGQPQH

v_call: TRBV5-1
j_call: TRBJ2-3
clone_size: -
d_call: TRBD2
cdr3_aa: ASSGGLVHSTDTQY

v_call: TRBV2
j_call: TRBJ2-5
clone_size: -
d_call: TRBD2
cdr3_aa: ASSGGAGETQY